This is a list of T cell receptor beta chains from one sample in a study of blood T cell repertoires in COVID-19. Clones were sequenced by immunoSEQ multiplex PCR, and TCRdb holds only the in-frame ones, with some missing. Of 200,000 to 250,000 clones in the sample, about four fifths were seen once. Source material: PBMCs or T cells enriched from blood (not recorded which). Receptor source: a woman between 40 and 55 years old with acute COVID-19. CDR3s include the opening cysteine and the closing phenylalanine or tryptophan. D genes are given only for firm matches. Only part of the rows carry a size: once, few, many, or a class if the clone is expanded.

clone_size	d_call	cdr3_length	v_call	j_call	cdr3_aa	cdr3_nt
.	TRBD1	16	TRBV3-1/TRBV3-2	TRBJ1-6	CASSQRAGGLWSPLHF	TGTGCCAGCAGCCAAAGGGCAGGGGGCCTCTGGTCACCCCTCCACTTT
.	TRBD2	17	TRBV3-1/TRBV3-2	TRBJ2-3	CASSQGGSGRGTDTQYF	TGTGCCAGCAGCCAAGGGGGTAGCGGGAGAGGGACAGATACGCAGTATTTT
.	.	13	TRBV6-2/TRBV6-3	TRBJ1-1	CASSYRGRTEAFF	TGTGCCAGCAGTTACCGGGGTCGGACTGAAGCTTTCTTT
once	.	15	TRBV7-2	TRBJ2-3	CASSLPGLSTDTQYF	TGTGCCAGCAGCCTACCGGGACTTTCCACAGATACGCAGTATTTT
.	TRBD1	16	TRBV14	TRBJ1-1	CASSPDRGALGTEAFF	TGTGCCAGCAGCCCGGACAGGGGAGCCCTAGGGACTGAAGCTTTCTTT
.	.	17	TRBV5-6	TRBJ1-5	CASSLNLARDTNQPQHF	TGTGCCAGCAGCTTGAACCTCGCCCGGGACACCAATCAGCCCCAGCATTTT
.	.	14	TRBV19	TRBJ2-2	CASSIQSNTGELFF	TGTGCCAGTAGTATACAGTCGAACACCGGGGAGCTGTTTTTT
.	.	14	TRBV13	TRBJ1-2	CASSSGGTPYGYTF	TGTGCCAGCAGCTCGGGGGGGACTCCCTATGGCTACACCTTC
once	.	15	TRBV5-6	TRBJ2-3	CASSRSGLGADTQYF	TGTGCCAGCAGCCGCTCGGGTCTCGGCGCAGATACGCAGTATTTT
.	TRBD2	16	TRBV7-8	TRBJ2-1	CASSSLLAGGRNEQFF	TGTGCCAGCAGCTCTCTATTAGCGGGGGGGCGCAATGAGCAGTTCTTC
.	TRBD1	14	TRBV5-1	TRBJ2-7	CASSWGQRAYEQYF	TGCGCCAGCAGCTGGGGACAGAGGGCCTACGAGCAGTACTTC
.	TRBD1	12	TRBV12-3/TRBV12-4	TRBJ1-1	CASSAGQGEAFF	TGTGCCAGCAGTGCGGGACAGGGGGAAGCTTTCTTT
.	.	18	TRBV11-2	TRBJ1-3	CASSFSGMRKGGGNTIYF	TGTGCCAGCAGCTTCAGCGGAATGAGGAAAGGGGGTGGAAACACCATATATTTT
.	.	16	TRBV5-6	TRBJ1-3	CASSTDRGFSGNTIYF	TGTGCCAGCAGCACGGACCGGGGATTCTCTGGAAACACCATATATTTT
once	.	14	TRBV28	TRBJ1-2	CASSGATSNYGYTF	TGTGCCAGCAGTGGGGCCACTTCTAACTATGGCTACACCTTC
.	.	13	TRBV6-1	TRBJ1-5	CASSDRRAAPQHF	TGTGCCAGCAGTGACAGGCGGGCAGCGCCCCAGCATTTT
.	TRBD1	15	TRBV28	TRBJ1-1	CASSSGQGFHTEAFF	TGTGCCAGCAGTTCGGGACAGGGATTTCACACTGAAGCTTTCTTT
.	.	14	TRBV4-1	TRBJ2-7	CASSQTRSSYEQYF	TGCGCCAGCAGCCAGACTCGAAGCTCCTACGAGCAGTACTTC
few	.	12	TRBV28	TRBJ2-7	CASSLYNYEQYF	TGTGCCAGCAGTTTATACAACTACGAGCAGTACTTC
.	TRBD2	17	TRBV24-1	TRBJ2-6	CATSDPGGGLGVNVLTF	TGTGCCACCAGTGACCCCGGGGGGGGTCTGGGGGTCAACGTCCTGACTTTC
.	.	13	TRBV5-1	TRBJ1-1	CASSPYDSRVTFF	TGCGCCAGCAGCCCTTATGATTCCAGGGTAACTTTCTTT
.	.	21	TRBV5-1	TRBJ2-7	CASSLGGRAYPPEASLYEQYF	TGCGCCAGCAGCTTGGGAGGACGGGCATACCCCCCGGAAGCTAGCCTATACGAGCAGTACTTC
.	.	15	TRBV19	TRBJ2-1	CASRSSGSVYNEQFF	TGTGCCAGTAGGTCTTCCGGGAGCGTCTACAATGAGCAGTTCTTC
.	.	16	TRBV21-1	TRBJ1-4	CASSTLQGIANEKLFF	TGTGCCAGCAGCACCCTACAGGGGATAGCTAATGAAAAACTGTTTTTT
.	TRBD1	14	TRBV19	TRBJ1-2	CASRTGQGAEGYTF	TGTGCCAGTAGAACGGGACAGGGGGCGGAAGGCTACACCTTC
.	.	12	TRBV27	TRBJ2-7	CASSNRVGEQYF	TGTGCCAGCTCAAACAGGGTGGGCGAGCAGTACTTC
.	.	15	TRBV19	TRBJ1-3	CASRNLDSSGNTIYF	TGTGCCAGTAGGAATCTCGACAGCTCTGGAAACACCATATATTTT
few	TRBD1	16	TRBV14	TRBJ2-1	CASSQDLQGVPNEQFF	TGTGCCAGCAGCCAAGATTTGCAGGGGGTCCCCAATGAGCAGTTCTTC